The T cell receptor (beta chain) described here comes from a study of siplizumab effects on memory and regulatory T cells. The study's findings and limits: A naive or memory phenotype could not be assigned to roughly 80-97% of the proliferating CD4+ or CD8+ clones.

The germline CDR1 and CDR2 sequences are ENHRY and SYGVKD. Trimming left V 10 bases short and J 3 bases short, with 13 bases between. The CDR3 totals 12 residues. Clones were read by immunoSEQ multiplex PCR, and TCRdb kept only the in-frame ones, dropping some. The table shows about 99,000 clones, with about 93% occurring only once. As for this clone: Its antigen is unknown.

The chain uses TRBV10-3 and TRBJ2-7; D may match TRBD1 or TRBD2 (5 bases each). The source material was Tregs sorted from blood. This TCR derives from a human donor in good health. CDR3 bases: TGTGCCACCCGGGACCGACTCTACGAGCAGTACTTC. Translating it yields CATRDRLYEQYF.